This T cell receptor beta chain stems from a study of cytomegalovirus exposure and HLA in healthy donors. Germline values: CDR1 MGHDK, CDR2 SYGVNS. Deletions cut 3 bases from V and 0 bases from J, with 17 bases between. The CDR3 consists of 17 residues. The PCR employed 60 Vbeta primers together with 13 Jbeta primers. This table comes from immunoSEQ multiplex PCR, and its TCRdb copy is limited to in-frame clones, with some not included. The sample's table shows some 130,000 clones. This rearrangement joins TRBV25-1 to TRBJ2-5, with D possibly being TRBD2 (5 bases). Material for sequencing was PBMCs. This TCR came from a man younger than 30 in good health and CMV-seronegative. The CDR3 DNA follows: TGTGCCAGCAGTGACTCCTCTCTATTACTAGACCAAGAGACCCAGTACTTC. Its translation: CASSDSSLLLDQETQYF.